Following are 24 T cell receptor beta chains from one sample sequenced in a study of blood T cell repertoires in COVID-19 (dated by TCRdb to the early 2020s). Libraries came from the immunoSEQ multiplex PCR assay. In its TCRdb copy, this immuneACCESS table keeps in-frame sequences only and misses some clones. Where compared with another copy, unresolved V genes explain less than half of these, and the others have no known cause. Within this sample are 100,000 to 150,000 clones, with about 80% of them counted one time only. 3.5% to 4.5% of the sample lies in the top ten. The sample consisted of peripheral blood. Source of these receptors: a woman aged 45-60 years with acute or convalescent COVID-19.

V is TRBV28 and J is TRBJ2-7; 9 bases are a match to TRBD2. This CDR3 has 16 residues. With V trimmed by 5 bases and J by 4 bases, 12 bases remained unmatched. Germline V gene data show CDR1 as MDHEN and CDR2 as SYDVKM. CDR3 protein: CASSPFGSGSVYEQYF. The CDR3 nucleotides are TGTGCCAGCAGTCCGTTCGGTAGCGGGAGTGTTTACGAGCAGTACTTC.

The chain employs TRBV29-1 and TRBJ1-1; D is possibly TRBD1 (5 bases). Germline CDR1 SQVTM, CDR2 ANQGSEA. Deletions cut 6 bases from V and 6 bases from J, with 17 bases between. The CDR3 contains 13 residues. The CDR3 DNA sequence: TGCAGCGTCGACTACCGGGGGACGGCTGAAGCTTTCTTT. Translating gives CSVDYRGTAEAFF.

This chain connects TRBV11-2 to TRBJ1-5, with TRBD1 matching 7 bases. V shed 2 bases and J 5 bases; nucleotides not matched to a gene: 3. This CDR3 is built from 14 residues. Germline assignment: CDR1 SGHAT and CDR2 FQNNGV. CDR3 bases: TGTGCCAGCAGCTTAAGACAGGGAGATCAGCCCCAGCATTTT. Its translation: CASSLRQGDQPQHF.

In regard to this clone: The sample holds other DNA sequences that translate to the same CDR3. V gene TRBV7-9 combines with J gene TRBJ1-4, with 8 bases matching TRBD1. V was pared by 2 bases and J by 5 bases, with 1 base of the junction left unmatched. Germline-derived CDR1 and CDR2 are SEHNR and FQNEAQ (reference sequence). CDR3 length: 14 residues. The CDR3 nucleotides are TGTGCCAGCAGCTTACGACAGGGGAATGAAAAACTGTTTTTT. Its protein product is CASSLRQGNEKLFF.

This clone was observed a few times. The CDR3 nucleotides are TGTGCCAGCAGCCAAGGGACAGCTGGCTACACCTTC. Protein product: CASSQGTAGYTF. The rearrangement uses TRBV3-1 (or the pseudogene TRBV3-2) and TRBJ1-2, with D possibly being TRBD1 (6 bases). CDR1 and CDR2 from the germline V gene are LGHDT and YNNKEL (reference sequence). Trimming removed 1 base from V and 7 bases from J, with 7 bases in between. The CDR3 covers 12 residues.

Only one count was recorded for this clone. This rearrangement joins TRBV5-4 to TRBJ2-5; TRBD2 agrees at 10 bases. Unmatched junction bases numbered 9, after V lost 0 bases and J lost 4 bases. Germline loops: CDR1 SGHNT, CDR2 YYREEE (reference sequence). The CDR3 spans 17 residues. The CDR3 DNA reads as TGTGCCAGCAGCTTGGGCTCCGGGACTAGCGTAGGAGAGACCCAGTACTTC. As protein: CASSLGSGTSVGETQYF.

J is TRBJ2-7 and V is TRBV19; 8 bases fit TRBD1. Germline V CDR1 and CDR2: LNHDA, SQIVND (reference sequence). The CDR3 has 15 residues. The ends lost 6 bases at V and 3 bases at J; junction bases unmatched: 10. CDR3 sequence (DNA): TGTGCCAGTAGCCCCGAGAGGACAGGGAGCTACGAGCAGTACTTC. It translates to CASSPERTGSYEQYF.

This clone has a single count. The chain links TRBV18 to TRBJ2-3, with D perhaps matching TRBD2 (5 bases). The CDR3 has 16 residues. The V gene's germline CDR1 is KGHSH and CDR2 LQKENI. V lost 0 bases and J 0 bases, leaving 10 bases between the germline ends. In DNA form, the CDR3 reads TGTGCCAGCTCACCACCGAATGGGAGAAGCACAGATACGCAGTATTTT. Amino acid sequence: CASSPPNGRSTDTQYF.

The chain employs TRBV5-8 and TRBJ2-3; TRBD2 might be the D (5 bases). Germline CDR1 is SGHTS and CDR2 is YDEGEE. The CDR3 is made up of 14 amino acids. Trimming removed 6 bases from V and 1 base from J, with 12 bases in between. The CDR3 bases are TGTGCCAGCACCCAACGGGGTGGCACAGATACGCAGTATTTT. This gives the protein CASTQRGGTDTQYF.

This chain joins TRBV15 and TRBJ1-4; D call uncertain. CDR1 is LNHNV and CDR2 is YYDKDF in the germline V gene (reference sequence). Trimming cost V 1 base and J 7 bases, with 16 bases left between them. This CDR3 region has 16 residues. The CDR3 sequence: CATSRGSRVYSEKLFF. In DNA, the CDR3 is TGTGCCACCAGCAGAGGGAGCCGGGTTTATTCTGAAAAACTGTTTTTT.

This sequence joins TRBV4-2 and TRBJ2-7, with 8 bases that match TRBD2. Germline CDR1 and CDR2: LGHNA and YNFKEQ. With 3 bases clipped from V and 0 bases from J, the junction kept 10 bases outside the gene matches. This CDR3 is built from 17 residues. The DNA for the CDR3 is TGTGCCAGCAGCCACCCCCGGACTAGCAGAGCCTCCTACGAGCAGTACTTC. Residues: CASSHPRTSRASYEQYF.

A few counts support this clone. The V call is TRBV18, the J call TRBJ1-4; D not certain. The CDR3 contains 17 residues. Trimming left V 1 base short and J 10 bases short, with 22 bases between. Per the germline V gene, CDR1 is KGHSH and CDR2 is LQKENI. CDR3 amino acids: CASSPRPQRTQEGKLFF. For the CDR3, the DNA is TGTGCCAGCTCACCACGTCCCCAAAGGACCCAGGAGGGAAAACTGTTTTTT.

The chain links TRBV5-1 to TRBJ2-5; 11 bases agree with TRBD1. Germline assignment: CDR1 SGHRS and CDR2 YFSETQ. CDR3 length: 15 residues. J lost 5 bases, V lost 4 bases, and 7 bases had no gene match. In DNA form, the CDR3 reads TGCGCCAGCAGCGTAGGACAGGGGGCGCAGGAGACCCAGTACTTC. This codes for CASSVGQGAQETQYF.

The rearrangement uses TRBV11-2 and TRBJ1-2, with TRBD1 identical over 7 bases. Trimming took 5 bases from V and 4 from J; bases not matched to a gene: 16. The CDR3 has 17 amino acids. Per germline, CDR1 SGHAT and CDR2 FQNNGV. CDR3 in DNA: TGTGCCAGCAGCCGAGGACAGGCGGGCCGAAAAGGCTATGGCTACACCTTC. Protein product: CASSRGQAGRKGYGYTF.

V usage is TRBV3-1 (or the pseudogene TRBV3-2) and J usage is TRBJ2-1; TRBD1 aligns across 9 bases. CDR3 length equals 14 residues. The germline gives CDR1 LGHDT, CDR2 YNNKEL (reference sequence). J was trimmed by 16 bases and V by 4 bases; bases with no gene match: 14. The CDR3 region is CASSLKVLGTGQFF. CDR3 in DNA: TGTGCCAGCAGCCTCAAGGTTCTCGGGACAGGGCAATTCTTC.

The chain employs TRBV5-4 and TRBJ2-1; D may be TRBD2 (5 bases). Trimming took 4 bases from V and 8 from J, leaving 19 bases between them. Germline-derived CDR1 and CDR2 are SGHNT and YYREEE (reference sequence). The CDR3 has 15 residues. The CDR3 DNA is TGTGCCAGCAGCGGCCGAGAGGGCGCTCGATATGAGCAGTTCTTC. Its protein is CASSGREGARYEQFF.

V usage is TRBV5-5 and J usage is TRBJ1-2; D remains unclear. The CDR3 runs to 15 residues. V dropped 0 bases and J dropped 2 bases, with 11 bases sitting between them. Germline V gives CDR1 SGHKS, CDR2 YYEKEE (reference sequence). The chain's CDR3 is CASSLDVGQNYGYTF. The CDR3 DNA reads TGTGCCAGCAGCTTGGATGTGGGCCAGAACTATGGCTACACCTTC.

The J gene is TRBJ1-5, the V gene TRBV24-1; D is unclear. Germline-derived CDR1 and CDR2 are KGHDR and SFDVKD. V was pared by 7 bases and J by 0 bases, with 9 bases between. CDR3 length equals 14 residues. Here the CDR3 reads CATRDTLSNQPQHF. CDR3 coding DNA: TGTGCCACCAGAGACACTCTTAGCAATCAGCCCCAGCATTTT.

This chain connects TRBV14 to TRBJ2-1; D is unresolved. Germline CDR1 SGHDN, CDR2 FVKESK. The CDR3 has 16 residues. V lost 0 bases and J lost 4, with 13 bases in between. The CDR3 DNA is TGTGCCAGCAGCCAAGATCCCGGAGATGCTTACAATGAGCAGTTCTTC. Translation gives CASSQDPGDAYNEQFF.

The chain joins TRBV5-1 to TRBJ2-1, with TRBD2 matching over 12 bases. The CDR3 is 15 residues long. Looked up from germline, CDR1 is SGHRS and CDR2 is YFSETQ. The ends lost 0 bases at V and 10 bases at J; junction bases unmatched: 5. CDR3 region: CASSLGGTSGFEQFF. The DNA for the CDR3 is TGCGCCAGCAGCTTGGGCGGGACTAGCGGGTTCGAGCAGTTCTTC. Variable domain in full (rest from reference TRBV5-1 and TRBJ2-1): KAGVTQTPRYLIKTRGQQVTLSCSPISGHRSVSWYQQTPGQGLQFLFEYFSETQRNKGNFPGRFSGRQFSNSRSEMNVSTLELGDSALYLCASSLGGTSGFEQFFGPGTRLTVL.

This clone is a singleton in its sample. V is TRBV28 and J is TRBJ1-5; the match to TRBD1 covers 8 bases. With V trimmed by 2 bases and J by 7 bases, 10 bases remained unmatched. Per the germline V gene, CDR1 is MDHEN and CDR2 is SYDVKM. The CDR3 loop spans 16 amino acids. CDR3 amino acids: CASSLAAGGAKQPQHF. CDR3 nucleotide sequence: TGTGCCAGCAGTTTAGCGGCAGGGGGCGCGAAGCAGCCCCAGCATTTT.

This chain uses TRBV5-4 with TRBJ1-3; D remains unclear. Trimming left V 3 bases short and J 1 base short, with 8 bases between. This CDR3 spans 14 amino acids. Germline CDR1 is SGHNT and CDR2 is YYREEE (reference sequence). In DNA form, the CDR3 reads TGTGCCAGCAGCTCGGGGAGATCTGGAAACACCATATATTTT. Protein product: CASSSGRSGNTIYF.

J is TRBJ2-2 and V is TRBV9, with D perhaps matching TRBD1 (6 bases). This CDR3 comprises 15 residues. The V end lost 2 bases, the J end lost 3 bases, and 11 bases lay between the germline ends. In germline, CDR1 is SGDLS, CDR2 YYNGEE. The CDR3 region has the DNA TGTGCCAGCAGCGTGGACAGCATCCACACCGGGGAGCTGTTTTTT. Amino acids: CASSVDSIHTGELFF.

The genes are TRBV2 and TRBJ2-7; perhaps TRBD1 as D (6 bases). V was shortened by 6 bases and J by 6 bases, with 18 bases between the two germline ends. CDR3 size: 14 residues. CDR1 is SNHLY and CDR2 is FYNNEI in the germline V gene. DNA of the CDR3: TGTGCCAGCAGGGGAACAGGGAGAGGTGGCGAGCAGTACTTC. Amino acids: CASRGTGRGGEQYF.